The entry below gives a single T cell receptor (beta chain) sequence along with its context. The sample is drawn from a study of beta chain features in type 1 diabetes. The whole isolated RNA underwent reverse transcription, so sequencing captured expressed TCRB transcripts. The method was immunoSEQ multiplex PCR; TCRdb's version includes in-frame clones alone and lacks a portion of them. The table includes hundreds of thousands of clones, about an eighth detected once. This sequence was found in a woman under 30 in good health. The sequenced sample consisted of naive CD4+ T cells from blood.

This CDR3 is CSVADRDGYTF. CDR3 coding DNA: TGCAGCGTCGCTGACAGGGACGGCTACACCTTC. The chain combines TRBV29-1 with TRBJ1-2; 7 bases match TRBD1. This CDR3 has 11 residues. The germline V gene encodes CDR1 SQVTM and CDR2 ANQGSEA. V lost 6 bases to trimming and J lost 8 bases; unmatched junction nucleotides: 6. Based on the CDR3 plus reference TRBV29-1 and TRBJ1-2, the full variable domain is SAVISQKPSRDICQRGTSLTIQCQVDSQVTMMFWYRQQPGQSLTLIATANQGSEATYESGFVIDKFPISRPNLTFSTLTVSNMSPEDSSIYLCSVADRDGYTFGSGTRLTVV.